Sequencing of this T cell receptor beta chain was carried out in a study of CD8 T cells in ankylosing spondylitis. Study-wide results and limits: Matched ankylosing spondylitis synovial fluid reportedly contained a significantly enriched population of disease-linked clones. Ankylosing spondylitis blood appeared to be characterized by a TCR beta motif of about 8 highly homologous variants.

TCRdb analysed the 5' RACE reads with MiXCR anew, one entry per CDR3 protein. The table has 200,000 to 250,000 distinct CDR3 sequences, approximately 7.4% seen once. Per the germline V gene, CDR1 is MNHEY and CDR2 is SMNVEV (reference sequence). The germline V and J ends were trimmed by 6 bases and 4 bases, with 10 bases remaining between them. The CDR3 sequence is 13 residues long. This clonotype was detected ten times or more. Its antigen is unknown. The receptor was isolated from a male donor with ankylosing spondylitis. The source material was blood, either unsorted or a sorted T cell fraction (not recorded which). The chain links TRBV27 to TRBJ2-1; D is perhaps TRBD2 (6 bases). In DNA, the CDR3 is TGTGCCAGCAGGACCGGGACTTACAATGAGCAGTTCTTC. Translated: CASRTGTYNEQFF.